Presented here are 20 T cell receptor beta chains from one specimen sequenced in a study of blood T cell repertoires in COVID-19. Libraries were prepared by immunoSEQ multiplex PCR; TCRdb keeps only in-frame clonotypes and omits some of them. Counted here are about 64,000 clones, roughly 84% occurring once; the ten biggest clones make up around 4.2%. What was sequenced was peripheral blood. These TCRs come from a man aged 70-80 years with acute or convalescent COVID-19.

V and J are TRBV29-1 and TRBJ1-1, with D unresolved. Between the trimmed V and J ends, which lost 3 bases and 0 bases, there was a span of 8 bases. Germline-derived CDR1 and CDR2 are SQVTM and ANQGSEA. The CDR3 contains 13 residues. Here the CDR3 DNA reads TGCAGCGTTGATCTACTGTTGAACACTGAAGCTTTCTTT. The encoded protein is CSVDLLLNTEAFF.

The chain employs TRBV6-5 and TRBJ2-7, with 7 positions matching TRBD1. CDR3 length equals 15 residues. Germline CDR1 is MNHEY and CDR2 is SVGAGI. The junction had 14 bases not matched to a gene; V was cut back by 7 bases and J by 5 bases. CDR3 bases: TGTGCCAGCACTCTCACAGGGGCACTCCTAGACGAGCAGTACTTC. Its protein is CASTLTGALLDEQYF.

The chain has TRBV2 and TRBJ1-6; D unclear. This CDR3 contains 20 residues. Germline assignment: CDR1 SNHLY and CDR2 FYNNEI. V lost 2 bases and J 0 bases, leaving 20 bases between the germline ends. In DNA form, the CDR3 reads TGTGCCAGCAGTGAAAACTGGAATCAGCGGTTTGTCTCCTATAATTCACCCCTCCACTTT. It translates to CASSENWNQRFVSYNSPLHF.

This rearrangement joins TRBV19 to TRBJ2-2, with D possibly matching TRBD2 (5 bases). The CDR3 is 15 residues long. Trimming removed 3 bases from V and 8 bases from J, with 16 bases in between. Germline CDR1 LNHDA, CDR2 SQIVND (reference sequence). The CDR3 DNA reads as TGTGCCAGTAGTATCTGGGAGACGGGTGTTGGGGAGCTGTTTTTT. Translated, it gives CASSIWETGVGELFF.

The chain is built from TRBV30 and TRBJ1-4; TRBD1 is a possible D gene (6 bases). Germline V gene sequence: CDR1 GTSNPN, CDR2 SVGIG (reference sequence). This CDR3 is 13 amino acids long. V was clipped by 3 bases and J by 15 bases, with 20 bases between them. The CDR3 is CAWSRETGTWLFF. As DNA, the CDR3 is TGTGCCTGGAGCAGAGAGACGGGGACATGGTTGTTTTTT.

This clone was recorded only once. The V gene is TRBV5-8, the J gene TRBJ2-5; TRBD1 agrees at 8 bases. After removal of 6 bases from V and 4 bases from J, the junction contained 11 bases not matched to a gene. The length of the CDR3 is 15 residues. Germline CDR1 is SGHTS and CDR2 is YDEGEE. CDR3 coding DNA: TGTGCCAGCATTTCGGACAGGGTTTATGGAGAGACCCAGTACTTC. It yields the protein CASISDRVYGETQYF.

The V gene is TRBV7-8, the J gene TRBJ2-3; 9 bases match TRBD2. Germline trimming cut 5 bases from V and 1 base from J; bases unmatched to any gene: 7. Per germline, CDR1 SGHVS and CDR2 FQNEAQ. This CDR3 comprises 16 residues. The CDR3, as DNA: TGTGCCAGCAGCCCCGATAGCGGGGGTCGCACAGATACGCAGTATTTT. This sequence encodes CASSPDSGGRTDTQYF.

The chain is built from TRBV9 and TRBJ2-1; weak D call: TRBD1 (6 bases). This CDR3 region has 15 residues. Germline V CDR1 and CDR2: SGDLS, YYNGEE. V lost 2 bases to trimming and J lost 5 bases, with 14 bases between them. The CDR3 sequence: CASSVGQRINNEQFF. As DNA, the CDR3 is TGTGCCAGCAGCGTCGGACAGAGGATAAACAATGAGCAGTTCTTC. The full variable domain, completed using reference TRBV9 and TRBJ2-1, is DSGVTQTPKHLITATGQRVTLRCSPRSGDLSVYWYQQSLDQGLQFLIQYYNGEERAKGNILERFSAQQFPDLHSELNLSSLELGDSALYFCASSVGQRINNEQFFGPGTRLTVL.

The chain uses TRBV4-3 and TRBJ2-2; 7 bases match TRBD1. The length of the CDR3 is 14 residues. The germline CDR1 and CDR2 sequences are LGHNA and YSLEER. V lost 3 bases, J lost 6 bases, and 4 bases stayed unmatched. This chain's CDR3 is CASSHTDRAGELFF. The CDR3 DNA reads TGCGCCAGCAGCCACACCGACAGGGCCGGGGAGCTGTTTTTT.

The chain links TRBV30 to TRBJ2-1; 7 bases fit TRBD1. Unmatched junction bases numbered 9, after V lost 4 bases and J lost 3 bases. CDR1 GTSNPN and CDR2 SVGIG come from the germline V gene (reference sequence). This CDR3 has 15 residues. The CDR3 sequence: CAWTDQTGNYNEQFF. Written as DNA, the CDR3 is TGTGCCTGGACCGATCAGACAGGGAACTACAATGAGCAGTTCTTC.

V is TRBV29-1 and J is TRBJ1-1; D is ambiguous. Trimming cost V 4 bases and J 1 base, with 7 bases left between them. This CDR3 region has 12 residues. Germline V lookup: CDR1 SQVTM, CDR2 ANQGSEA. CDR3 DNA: TGCAGCGTTGCAACACCGAACACTGAAGCTTTCTTT. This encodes CSVATPNTEAFF.

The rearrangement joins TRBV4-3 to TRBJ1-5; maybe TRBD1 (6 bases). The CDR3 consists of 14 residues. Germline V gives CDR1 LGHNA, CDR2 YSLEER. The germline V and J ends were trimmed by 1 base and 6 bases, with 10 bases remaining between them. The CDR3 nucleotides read TGCGCCAGCAGCCAAGGTCAGGGGCCTCAGCCCCAGCATTTT. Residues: CASSQGQGPQPQHF.

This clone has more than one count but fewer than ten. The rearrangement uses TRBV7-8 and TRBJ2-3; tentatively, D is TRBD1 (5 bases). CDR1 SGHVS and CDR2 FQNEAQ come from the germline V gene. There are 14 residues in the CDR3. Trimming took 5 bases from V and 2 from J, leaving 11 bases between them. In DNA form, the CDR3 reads TGTGCCAGCAGCAGGGGTTTTCCCACAGATACGCAGTATTTT. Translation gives CASSRGFPTDTQYF.

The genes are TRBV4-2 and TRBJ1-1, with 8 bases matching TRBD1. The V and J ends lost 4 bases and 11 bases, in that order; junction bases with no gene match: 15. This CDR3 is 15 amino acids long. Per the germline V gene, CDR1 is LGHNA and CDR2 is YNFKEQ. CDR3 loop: CASSPKRTGPSKAFF. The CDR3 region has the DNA TGTGCCAGCAGCCCTAAACGGACAGGGCCCTCGAAGGCTTTCTTT.

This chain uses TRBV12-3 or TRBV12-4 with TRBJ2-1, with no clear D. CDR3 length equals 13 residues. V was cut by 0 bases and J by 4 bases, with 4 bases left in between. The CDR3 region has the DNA TGTGCCAGCAGTTTAGCGGAGTACAATGAGCAGTTCTTC. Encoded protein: CASSLAEYNEQFF.

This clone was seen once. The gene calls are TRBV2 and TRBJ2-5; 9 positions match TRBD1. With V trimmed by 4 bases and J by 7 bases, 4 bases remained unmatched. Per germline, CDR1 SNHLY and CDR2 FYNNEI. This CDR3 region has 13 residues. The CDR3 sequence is CASSGTGAGTQYF. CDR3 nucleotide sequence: TGTGCCAGCAGTGGGACAGGGGCGGGGACCCAGTACTTC.

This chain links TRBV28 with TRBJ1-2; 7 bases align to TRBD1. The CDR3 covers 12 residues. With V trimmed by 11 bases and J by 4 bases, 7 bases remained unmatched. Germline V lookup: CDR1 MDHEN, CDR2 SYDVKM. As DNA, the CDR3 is TGTGCCGGAAAGACAGGGTCCTATGGCTACACCTTC. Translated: CAGKTGSYGYTF.

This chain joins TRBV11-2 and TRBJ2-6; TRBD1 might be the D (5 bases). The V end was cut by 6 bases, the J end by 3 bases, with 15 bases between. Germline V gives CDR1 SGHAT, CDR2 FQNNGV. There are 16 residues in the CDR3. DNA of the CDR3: TGTGCCAGCAGTGAGAAGGGGTATGGTGGGGCCAACGTCCTGACTTTC. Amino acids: CASSEKGYGGANVLTF.

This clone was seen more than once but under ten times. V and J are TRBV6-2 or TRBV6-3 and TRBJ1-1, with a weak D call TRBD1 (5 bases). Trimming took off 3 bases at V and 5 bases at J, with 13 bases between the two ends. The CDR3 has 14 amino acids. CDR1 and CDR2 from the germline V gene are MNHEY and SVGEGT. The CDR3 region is CASSYPQGRTEAFF. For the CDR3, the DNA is TGTGCCAGCAGTTATCCCCAGGGAAGGACTGAAGCTTTCTTT.

The CDR3 region has the DNA TGTGCCAGCAGCTTACAAGCGGGGGGCCCCGGGGAGCTGTTTTTT. It yields the protein CASSLQAGGPGELFF. The V call is TRBV5-4, the J call TRBJ2-2; 9 bases are a match to TRBD2. CDR1 and CDR2 (germline): SGHNT, YYREEE (reference sequence). Trimming cost V 2 bases and J 6 bases; bases outside gene matches: 5. The CDR3 spans 15 residues.